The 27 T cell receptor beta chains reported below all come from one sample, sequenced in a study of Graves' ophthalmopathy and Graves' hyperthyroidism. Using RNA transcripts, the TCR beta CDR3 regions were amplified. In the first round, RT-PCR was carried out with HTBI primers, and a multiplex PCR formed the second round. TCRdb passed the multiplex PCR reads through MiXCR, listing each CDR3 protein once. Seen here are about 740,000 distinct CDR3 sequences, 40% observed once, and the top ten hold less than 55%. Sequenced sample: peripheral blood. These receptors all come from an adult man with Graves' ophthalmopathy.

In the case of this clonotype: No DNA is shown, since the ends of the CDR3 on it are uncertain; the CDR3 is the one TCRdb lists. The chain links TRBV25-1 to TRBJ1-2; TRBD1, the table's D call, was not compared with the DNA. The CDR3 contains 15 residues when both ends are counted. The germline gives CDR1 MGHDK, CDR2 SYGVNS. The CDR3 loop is CASSTSTAASYGCTF.

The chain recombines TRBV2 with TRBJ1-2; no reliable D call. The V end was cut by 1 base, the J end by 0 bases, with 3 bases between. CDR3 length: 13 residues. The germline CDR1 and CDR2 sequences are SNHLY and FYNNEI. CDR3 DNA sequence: TGTGCCAGCAGTGAAGAGACTAACTATGGCTACACCTTC. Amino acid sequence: CASSEETNYGYTF.

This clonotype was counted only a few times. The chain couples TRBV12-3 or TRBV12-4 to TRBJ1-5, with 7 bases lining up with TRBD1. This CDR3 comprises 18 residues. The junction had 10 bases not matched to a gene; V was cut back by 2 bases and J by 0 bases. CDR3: CASSLWDSENHSNQPQHF. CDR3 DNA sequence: TGTGCCAGCAGTTTATGGGACAGTGAAAATCATAGCAATCAGCCCCAGCATTTT.

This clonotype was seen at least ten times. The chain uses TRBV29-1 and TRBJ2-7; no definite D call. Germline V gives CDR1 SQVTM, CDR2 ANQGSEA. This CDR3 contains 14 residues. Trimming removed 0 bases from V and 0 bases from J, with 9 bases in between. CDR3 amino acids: CSVEDDGNSYEQYF. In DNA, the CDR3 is TGCAGCGTTGAAGATGACGGAAACTCCTACGAGCAGTACTTC.

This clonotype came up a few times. For the CDR3, the DNA is TGTGCCAGCAGCCCCACATCCGGGACGAACACCGGGGAGCTGTTTTTT. It yields the protein CASSPTSGTNTGELFF. The chain is built from TRBV7-2 and TRBJ2-2; the D gene is possibly TRBD2 (5 bases). Trimming shortened V by 5 bases and J by 0 bases, and 13 bases separated the two germline ends. In germline, CDR1 is SGHTA, CDR2 FQGNSA. This CDR3 has 16 residues.

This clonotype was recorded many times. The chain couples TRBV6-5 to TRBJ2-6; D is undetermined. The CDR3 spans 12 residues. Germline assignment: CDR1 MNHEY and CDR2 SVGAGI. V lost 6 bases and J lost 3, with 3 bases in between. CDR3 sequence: CASRDGANVLTF. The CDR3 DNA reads TGTGCCAGCAGGGATGGGGCCAACGTCCTGACTTTC.

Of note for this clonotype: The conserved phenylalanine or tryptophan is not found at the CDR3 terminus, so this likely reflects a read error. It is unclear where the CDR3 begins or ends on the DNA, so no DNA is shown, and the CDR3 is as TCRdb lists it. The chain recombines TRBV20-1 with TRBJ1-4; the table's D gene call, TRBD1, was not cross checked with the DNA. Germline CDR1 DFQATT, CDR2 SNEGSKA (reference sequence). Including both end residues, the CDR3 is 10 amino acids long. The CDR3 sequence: CSARADRASY.

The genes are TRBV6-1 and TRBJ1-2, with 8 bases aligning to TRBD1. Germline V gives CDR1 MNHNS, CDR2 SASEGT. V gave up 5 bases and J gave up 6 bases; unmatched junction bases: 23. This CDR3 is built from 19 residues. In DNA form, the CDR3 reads TGTGCCAGCAGTTTATCCGCAATCTATAGACAGGGGATCTCTAATGGCTACACCTTC. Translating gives CASSLSAIYRQGISNGYTF.

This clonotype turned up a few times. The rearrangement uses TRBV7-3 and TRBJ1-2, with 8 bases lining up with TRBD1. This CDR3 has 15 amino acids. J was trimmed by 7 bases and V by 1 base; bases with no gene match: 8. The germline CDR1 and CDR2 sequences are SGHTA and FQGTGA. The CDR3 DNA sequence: TGTGCCAGCAGCTTAATTCCAGGGGGCGGAGGTGGCTACACCTTC. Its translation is CASSLIPGGGGGYTF.

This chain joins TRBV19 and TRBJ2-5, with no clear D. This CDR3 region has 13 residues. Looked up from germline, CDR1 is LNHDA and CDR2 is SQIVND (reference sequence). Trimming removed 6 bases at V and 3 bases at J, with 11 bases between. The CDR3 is CASSRGAKETQYF. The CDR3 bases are TGTGCCAGTAGCCGCGGAGCGAAAGAGACCCAGTACTTC.

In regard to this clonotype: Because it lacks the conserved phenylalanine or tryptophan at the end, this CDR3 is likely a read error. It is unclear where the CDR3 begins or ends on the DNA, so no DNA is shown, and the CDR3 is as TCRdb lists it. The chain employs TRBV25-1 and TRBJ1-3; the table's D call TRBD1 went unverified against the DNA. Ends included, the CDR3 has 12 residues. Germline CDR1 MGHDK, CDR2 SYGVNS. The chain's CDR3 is CASSPSVRIGDT.

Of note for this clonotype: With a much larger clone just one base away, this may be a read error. CDR3 residues: CATSDFRTGVQTQYF. In nucleotides, the CDR3 is TGTGCCACCAGTGATTTCCGAACAGGGGTACAGACCCAGTACTTC. This chain uses TRBV24-1 with TRBJ2-5, with 7 bases fitting TRBD1. The ends lost 1 base at V and 6 bases at J; junction bases unmatched: 7. Germline V gene data show CDR1 as KGHDR and CDR2 as SFDVKD. The CDR3 spans 15 residues.

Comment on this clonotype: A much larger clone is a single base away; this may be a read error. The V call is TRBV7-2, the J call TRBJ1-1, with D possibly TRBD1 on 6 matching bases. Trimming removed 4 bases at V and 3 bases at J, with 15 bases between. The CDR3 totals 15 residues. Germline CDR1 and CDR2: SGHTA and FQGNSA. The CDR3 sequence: CASSSAGHLDTEAFF. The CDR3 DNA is TGTGCCAGCAGCTCCGCGGGACACCTAGACACTGAAGCTTTCTTT.

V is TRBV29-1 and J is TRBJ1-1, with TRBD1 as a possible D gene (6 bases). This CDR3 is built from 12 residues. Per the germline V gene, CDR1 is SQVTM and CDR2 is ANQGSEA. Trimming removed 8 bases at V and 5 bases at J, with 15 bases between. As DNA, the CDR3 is TGCAGCTTGGGTACAGGGTGGACTGAAGCTTTCTTT. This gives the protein CSLGTGWTEAFF.

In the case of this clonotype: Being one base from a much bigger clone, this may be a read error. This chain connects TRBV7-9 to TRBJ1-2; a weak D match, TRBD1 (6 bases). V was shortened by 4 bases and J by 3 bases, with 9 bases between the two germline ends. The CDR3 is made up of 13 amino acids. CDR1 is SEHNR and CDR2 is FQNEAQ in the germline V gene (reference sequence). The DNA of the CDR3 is TGTGCCAGCAGCTCGGACAGCGACTATGGCTACACCTTC. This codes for CASSSDSDYGYTF.

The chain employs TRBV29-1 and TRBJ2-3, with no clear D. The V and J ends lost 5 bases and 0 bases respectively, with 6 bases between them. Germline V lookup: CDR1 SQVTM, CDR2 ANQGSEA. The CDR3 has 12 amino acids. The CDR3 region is CSVIRSTDTQYF. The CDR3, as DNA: TGCAGCGTTATCAGGAGCACAGATACGCAGTATTTT.

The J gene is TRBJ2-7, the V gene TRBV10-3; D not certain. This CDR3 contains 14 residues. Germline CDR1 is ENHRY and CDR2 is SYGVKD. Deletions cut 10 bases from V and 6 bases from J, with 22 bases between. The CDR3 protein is CASSHLEPSGEQYF. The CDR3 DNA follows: TGTGCCAGCAGCCATCTCGAGCCATCCGGCGAGCAGTACTTC.

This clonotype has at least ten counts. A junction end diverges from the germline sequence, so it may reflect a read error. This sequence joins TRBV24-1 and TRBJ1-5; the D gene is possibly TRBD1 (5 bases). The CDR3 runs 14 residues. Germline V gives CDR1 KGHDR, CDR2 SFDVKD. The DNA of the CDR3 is TGTGCCAGCAGTCCGACAGCAAGCAATCAGCCCCAGCATTTT. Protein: CASSPTASNQPQHF.

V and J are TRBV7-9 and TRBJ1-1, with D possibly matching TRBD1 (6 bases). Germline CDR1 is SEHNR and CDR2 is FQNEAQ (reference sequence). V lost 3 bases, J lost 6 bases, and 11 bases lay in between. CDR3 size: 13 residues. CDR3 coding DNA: TGTGCCAGCAGCTTCTCAGGGGAGGCTGAAGCTTTCTTT. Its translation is CASSFSGEAEAFF.

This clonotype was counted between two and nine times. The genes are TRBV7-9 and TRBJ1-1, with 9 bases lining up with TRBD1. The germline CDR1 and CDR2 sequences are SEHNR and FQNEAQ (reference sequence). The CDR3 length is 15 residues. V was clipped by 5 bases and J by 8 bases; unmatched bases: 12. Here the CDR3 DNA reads TGTGCCAGCAGCCGACCGGGACAGGGCAACATAGAAGCTTTCTTT. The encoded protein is CASSRPGQGNIEAFF. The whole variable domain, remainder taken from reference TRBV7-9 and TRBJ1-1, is DTGVSQNPRHKITKRGQNVTFRCDPISEHNRLYWYRQTLGQGPEFLTYFQNEAQLEKSRLLSDRFSAERPKGSFSTLEIQRTEQGDSAMYLCASSRPGQGNIEAFFGQGTRLTVV.

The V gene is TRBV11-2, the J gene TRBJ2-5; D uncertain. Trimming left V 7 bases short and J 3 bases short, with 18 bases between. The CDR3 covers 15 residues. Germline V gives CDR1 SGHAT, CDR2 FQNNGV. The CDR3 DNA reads TGTGCCAGCATACCTGACGCGCGCTCTGAAGAGACCCAGTACTTC. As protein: CASIPDARSEETQYF.

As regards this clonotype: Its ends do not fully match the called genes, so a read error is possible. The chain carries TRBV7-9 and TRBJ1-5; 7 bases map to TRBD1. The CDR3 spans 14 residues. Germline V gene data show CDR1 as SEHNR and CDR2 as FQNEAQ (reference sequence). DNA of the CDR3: TGTGCCAGCAGCTTAAAGGGGGCGGTTCAGCCTCAGCATTTT. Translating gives CASSLKGAVQPQHF. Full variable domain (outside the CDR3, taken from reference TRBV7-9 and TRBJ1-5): DTGVSQNPRHKITKRGQNVTFRCDPISEHNRLYWYRQTLGQGPEFLTYFQNEAQLEKSRLLSDRFSAERPKGSFSTLEIQRTEQGDSAMYLCASSLKGAVQPQHFGDGTRLSIL.

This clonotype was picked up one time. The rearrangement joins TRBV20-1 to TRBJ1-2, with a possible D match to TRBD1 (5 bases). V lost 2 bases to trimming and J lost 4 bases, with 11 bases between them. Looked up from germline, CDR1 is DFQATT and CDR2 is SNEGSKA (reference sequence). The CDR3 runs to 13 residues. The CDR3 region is CSARRRGVYGYTF. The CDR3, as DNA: TGCAGTGCTAGACGAAGGGGTGTCTATGGCTACACCTTC.

The DNA for the CDR3 is TGTGCCAGCAGCCACGGGACTATCTACGAGCATTTT. As protein: CASSHGTIYEHF. The rearrangement links TRBV7-9 to TRBJ1-5; a possible D gene is TRBD1 (5 bases). Trimming took 5 bases from V and 14 from J, leaving 16 bases between them. This CDR3 region has 12 residues. Per the germline V gene, CDR1 is SEHNR and CDR2 is FQNEAQ (reference sequence).

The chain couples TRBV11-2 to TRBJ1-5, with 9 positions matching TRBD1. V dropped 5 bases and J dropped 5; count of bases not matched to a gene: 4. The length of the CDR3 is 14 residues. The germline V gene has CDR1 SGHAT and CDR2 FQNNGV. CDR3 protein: CASSPRQGDQPQHF. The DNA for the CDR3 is TGTGCCAGCAGCCCTAGACAGGGGGATCAGCCCCAGCATTTT.

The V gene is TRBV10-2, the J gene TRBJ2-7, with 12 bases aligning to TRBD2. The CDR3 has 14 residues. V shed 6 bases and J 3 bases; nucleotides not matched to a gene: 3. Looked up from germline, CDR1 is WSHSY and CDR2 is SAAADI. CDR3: CASRPGLAGYEQYF. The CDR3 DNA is TGCGCCAGCAGGCCGGGACTAGCGGGCTACGAGCAGTACTTC.

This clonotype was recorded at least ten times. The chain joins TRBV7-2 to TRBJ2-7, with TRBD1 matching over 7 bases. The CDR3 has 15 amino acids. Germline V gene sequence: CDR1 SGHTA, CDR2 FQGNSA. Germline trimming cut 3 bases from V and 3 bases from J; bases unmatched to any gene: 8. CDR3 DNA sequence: TGTGCCAGCAGCTTTGGTTCAGGGGGTGTCTACGAGCAGTACTTC. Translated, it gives CASSFGSGGVYEQYF.